The 14 T cell receptor beta chains reported below all come from one sample, sequenced in a study of control samples from healthy donors and cancer patients (TCRdb year 2020). Libraries came from the immunoSEQ multiplex PCR assay. This immuneACCESS table, as held by TCRdb, lists in-frame sequences with V and J called but not all clones. Of the missing ones, under half trace to an unresolved V gene in checked studies; the others have no known cause. The sample contains 15,000 to 20,000 clones, more than 70% of them found a single time. The top ten hold about a tenth of the sample. The specimen sequenced was PBMCs. These receptors came from a woman aged 60-70 years with head and neck cancer.

The J gene is TRBJ1-2, the V gene TRBV11-1, with D unresolved. Germline CDR1 SGHAT, CDR2 FQDESV (reference sequence). The CDR3 sequence is 13 residues long. Deletions cut 3 bases from V and 2 bases from J, with 7 bases between. The CDR3 nucleotides are TGTGCCAGCAGCTTTGTAGGGAACTATGGCTACACCTTC. Protein sequence: CASSFVGNYGYTF.

This chain joins TRBV7-9 and TRBJ1-5, with D possibly matching TRBD1 (5 bases). This CDR3 is 12 amino acids long. Germline V gene data show CDR1 as SEHNR and CDR2 as FQNEAQ (reference sequence). Trimming took off 5 bases at V and 7 bases at J, with 9 bases between the two ends. The chain's CDR3 is CASSEGTQPQHF. The CDR3 DNA reads as TGTGCCAGCAGCGAGGGGACCCAGCCCCAGCATTTT.

The chain combines TRBV7-2 with TRBJ2-5; TRBD1 matches at 7 bases. V lost 5 bases and J lost 8; bases outside the gene matches: 17. The CDR3 spans 16 residues. CDR1 and CDR2 (germline): SGHTA, FQGNSA. This CDR3 is CASSVTGESEVSTQYF. The DNA of the CDR3 is TGTGCCAGCAGCGTAACAGGGGAATCGGAGGTTTCTACCCAGTACTTC.

The chain links TRBV2 to TRBJ2-5; 9 bases fit TRBD1. This CDR3 region has 17 residues. Looked up from germline, CDR1 is SNHLY and CDR2 is FYNNEI. The J segment lost 5 bases and the V segment lost 6 bases, leaving 16 bases of the junction unmatched. The chain's CDR3 is CASSLIPPGQGRETQYF. CDR3 bases: TGTGCCAGCAGCTTAATTCCACCGGGACAGGGTCGGGAGACCCAGTACTTC.

The chain joins TRBV19 to TRBJ1-1; a weak D match, TRBD1 (5 bases). The CDR3 is 13 amino acids. Germline loops: CDR1 LNHDA, CDR2 SQIVND (reference sequence). The V and J ends lost 6 bases and 5 bases respectively, with 13 bases between them. The CDR3 region is CASRKGVATEAFF. The CDR3 DNA reads as TGTGCCAGTAGGAAAGGGGTTGCGACTGAAGCTTTCTTT.

The chain recombines TRBV28 with TRBJ2-7; D tentatively reads TRBD1 or TRBD2 (6 bases each). Trimming took off 7 bases at V and 2 bases at J, with 15 bases between the two ends. Germline lookup yields CDR1 MDHEN and CDR2 SYDVKM. CDR3 length: 14 amino acids. CDR3 protein: CASNAGGRPYEQYF. As DNA, the CDR3 is TGTGCCAGCAACGCCGGGGGCCGGCCCTACGAGCAGTACTTC.

The CDR3 nucleotides read TGTGCCAGCAGTCCCCGGGCCTTGGTGGACGAGCAGTACTTC. Translated, it gives CASSPRALVDEQYF. The J gene is TRBJ2-7, the V gene TRBV28; unclear D gene. The V gene's germline CDR1 is MDHEN and CDR2 SYDVKM. The CDR3 spans 14 residues. Trimming pared 5 bases from V and 5 bases from J, leaving 16 bases between.

The chain carries TRBV27 and TRBJ2-4; D ambiguous. The CDR3 has 13 residues. Looked up from germline, CDR1 is MNHEY and CDR2 is SMNVEV (reference sequence). The germline V and J ends were trimmed by 2 bases and 0 bases, with 2 bases remaining between them. CDR3 sequence (DNA): TGTGCCAGCAGTTTAACAGCCAAAAACATTCAGTACTTC. It specifies CASSLTAKNIQYF.

The chain is built from TRBV10-2 and TRBJ2-1, with TRBD2 as a possible D gene (6 bases). Deletions cut 3 bases from V and 2 bases from J, with 11 bases between. In germline, CDR1 is WSHSY, CDR2 SAAADI. This CDR3 spans 15 amino acids. CDR3 loop: CASSDKGRPYNEQFF. For the CDR3, the DNA is TGCGCCAGCAGTGACAAAGGGAGGCCCTACAATGAGCAGTTCTTC.

The chain uses TRBV6-6 and TRBJ1-1; D call uncertain. This CDR3 is 12 amino acids long. Trimming removed 5 bases at V and 5 bases at J, with 9 bases between. Germline V lookup: CDR1 MNHNY, CDR2 SVGAGI (reference sequence). CDR3 region: CASSRTGTEAFF. CDR3 bases: TGTGCCAGCAGTAGGACCGGTACTGAAGCTTTCTTT.

The DNA for the CDR3 is TGTGCCAGCAGCTATCGGGACAGGGGAGTCGGCAATGAGCAGTTCTTC. It translates to CASSYRDRGVGNEQFF. The rearrangement links TRBV7-9 to TRBJ2-1; 10 nucleotides match TRBD1. CDR1 is SEHNR, CDR2 FQNEAQ, per germline (reference sequence). The CDR3 contains 16 residues. Trimming at V came to 4 bases and at J to 6 bases, leaving 9 bases not matched to a gene.

V and J are TRBV18 and TRBJ1-1; 7 bases are shared with TRBD1. The CDR3 runs to 15 residues. The V gene's germline CDR1 is KGHSH and CDR2 LQKENI. The J segment lost 4 bases and the V segment lost 6 bases, leaving 11 bases of the junction unmatched. The CDR3 reads CASSTGLLLGTEAFF. CDR3 sequence (DNA): TGTGCCAGCTCGACAGGGCTCTTATTGGGCACTGAAGCTTTCTTT.

V usage is TRBV27 and J usage is TRBJ2-1, with TRBD2 as a possible D gene (5 bases). The CDR3 consists of 17 residues. CDR1 MNHEY and CDR2 SMNVEV come from the germline V gene (reference sequence). V was trimmed by 3 bases and J by 5 bases, leaving 20 bases between them. CDR3 DNA: TGTGCCAGCAGTTTTGTGGTCGGCAGGACTCGGAACAATGAGCAGTTCTTC. As protein: CASSFVVGRTRNNEQFF.

V and J are TRBV2 and TRBJ2-7; D is unresolved. Looked up from germline, CDR1 is SNHLY and CDR2 is FYNNEI. V gave up 8 bases and J gave up 0 bases, with 8 bases separating them. This CDR3 is built from 12 residues. CDR3 DNA: TGTGCCAGCGGTAGGTCCTCCTACGAGCAGTACTTC. Encoded protein: CASGRSSYEQYF.